This T cell receptor (beta chain) appears in the sequencing data of a study of shared clonotypes between healthy human individuals. Clones were sequenced by immunoSEQ multiplex PCR, and TCRdb holds only the in-frame ones, with some missing. The sample has about 1,500,000 clones; roughly 96% are singletons. For this clone: Antigen: not known.

Deletions cut 0 bases from V and 6 bases from J, with 18 bases between. The CDR3 runs to 17 residues. Per the germline V gene, CDR1 is LNHNV and CDR2 is YYDKDF (reference sequence). Study-wide findings and caveats: Memory subsets had estimated richness that was generally smaller than that of naive subsets.

Specimen: naive CD4+ T cells sorted from blood. Subset noted: CD45RA+ positively selected. The TCR originated in a man aged 25 to 40 in good health. The V call is TRBV15, the J call TRBJ2-1; unclear D gene. The CDR3 reads CATSRDPPGRGSNEQFF. CDR3 bases: TGTGCCACCAGCAGAGATCCTCCCGGACGAGGATCCAATGAGCAGTTCTTC. Full variable domain (remainder filled in from reference TRBV15 and TRBJ2-1): DAMVIQNPRYQVTQFGKPVTLSCSQTLNHNVMYWYQQKSSQAPKLLFHYYDKDFNNEADTPDNFQSRRPNTSFCFLDIRSPGLGDTAMYLCATSRDPPGRGSNEQFFGPGTRLTVL.